This is a list of T cell receptor beta chains from one sample in a study of OX40 agonist ivuxolimab in advanced cancers. The table came from immunoSEQ multiplex PCR; TCRdb's copy has only in-frame clones and leaves some out. The table has 12,000 or so clones, about 75% seen once. Sample: CD4+ or CD8+ T cells sorted from blood, taken in a trial of the OX40 agonist ivuxolimab. The receptors here all came from an adult with an advanced solid tumor such as melanoma, head and neck, liver or kidney cancer. CDR3s include the opening cysteine and the closing phenylalanine or tryptophan. D genes are given only for firm matches. Size values are once, few and many counts, or a class for expanded clones, and some rows have none.

medium-sized	TRBV27	.	TRBJ2-7	TGTGCCAGCAGTAGGGGGGGACTCCTTATTTACGAGCAGTACTTC	CASSRGGLLIYEQYF
.	TRBV4-1	.	TRBJ2-7	TGCGCCAGCAGCCGTACGATAGACTACGAGCAGTACTTC	CASSRTIDYEQYF
.	TRBV7-3	.	TRBJ2-7	TGTGCCAGCAGCCCTCCGGACTCCTACGAGCAGTACTTC	CASSPPDSYEQYF
few	TRBV6-5	.	TRBJ1-4	TGTGCCAGCAGTTACTCCTCCGGGGGCAAACTGTTTTTT	CASSYSSGGKLFF
.	TRBV7-8	.	TRBJ1-3	TGTGCCAGCAGCTTACCGCTCCGGTCGGGGACCTCTGGAAACACCATATATTTT	CASSLPLRSGTSGNTIYF
.	TRBV5-6	.	TRBJ1-1	TGTGCCAGCAGCTTGGTGGGGGCGCCCGAAGCTTTCTTT	CASSLVGAPEAFF
once	TRBV5-1	.	TRBJ2-3	TGCGCCAGCAGCTTAATAGGAGGGAGAGGCACAGATACGCAGTATTTT	CASSLIGGRGTDTQYF
.	TRBV27	TRBD1	TRBJ1-2	TGTGCCAGCAGTTTAAGGGGACAGGACATTAACTATGGCTACACCTTC	CASSLRGQDINYGYTF
.	TRBV15	.	TRBJ2-3	TGTGCCACCAGCCGGGCTTCAGATACGCAGTATTTT	CATSRASDTQYF
.	TRBV4-3	.	TRBJ1-4	TGCGCCAGCAGCCAAGATGGCGCCCTTCCTGCAACTAATGAAAAACTGTTTTTT	CASSQDGALPATNEKLFF
once	TRBV27	.	TRBJ1-1	TGTGCCAGCAGGCAATCAACTGAAGCTTTCTTT	CASRQSTEAFF
.	TRBV27	.	TRBJ2-1	TGTGCCAGCAGTTCCCATGGGGGTGAGCAGTTCTTC	CASSSHGGEQFF
.	TRBV27	.	TRBJ2-7	TGTGCCAGCACCGGCCAGGGGACCTACGAGCAGTACTTC	CASTGQGTYEQYF
once	TRBV19	TRBD1	TRBJ1-5	TGTGCCAGTAGTATTGGGGCGGACAGGGAGCGGAGTTCCTATCAGCCCCAGCATTTT	CASSIGADRERSSYQPQHF
.	TRBV7-7	TRBD2	TRBJ2-5	TGTGCTAGCAGCTTAAGGGGACTAGCGGGCCCCCAAGAGACCCAGTACTTC	CASSLRGLAGPQETQYF
.	TRBV11-3	TRBD2	TRBJ2-1	TGTGCCAGCAGCTTAGTCCAGCGGGACGAAAATGAGCAGTTCTTC	CASSLVQRDENEQFF
.	TRBV6-6	.	TRBJ1-1	TGTGCCAGCAAGTTGGGGGGAGGCAACACTGAAGCTTTCTTT	CASKLGGGNTEAFF
.	TRBV7-9	TRBD1	TRBJ1-5	TGTGCCAGCAGCTTAGGGGGGGACAGCTATAGCAATCAGCCCCAGCATTTT	CASSLGGDSYSNQPQHF
.	TRBV10-2	.	TRBJ2-1	TGCGCCAGCAGTGAGGTAGCCGATGAGCAGTTCTTC	CASSEVADEQFF
.	TRBV25-1	.	TRBJ2-1	TGTGCCAGCAGTGAAACAGGGTCAAGCTACAATGAGCAGTTCTTC	CASSETGSSYNEQFF
once	TRBV4-1	.	TRBJ2-3	TGCGCCAGCAGCCACCCGACAGGCACAGATACGCAGTATTTT	CASSHPTGTDTQYF
.	TRBV7-9	.	TRBJ1-1	TGTGCCAGCAGCCCCAGGGTTACTGAAGCTTTCTTT	CASSPRVTEAFF
.	TRBV6-1	.	TRBJ2-2	TGTGCCAGCAAAAGGAAGGGTTCGAACACCGGGGAGCTGTTTTTT	CASKRKGSNTGELFF
.	TRBV6-6	.	TRBJ2-1	TGTGCCAGCAGTTATACTAGCTCCTACAATGAGCAGTTCTTC	CASSYTSSYNEQFF
.	TRBV27	.	TRBJ2-7	TGTGCCAGCAGTCCCCACGGTGGGGGGGCGCGCGAGCAGTACTTC	CASSPHGGGAREQYF